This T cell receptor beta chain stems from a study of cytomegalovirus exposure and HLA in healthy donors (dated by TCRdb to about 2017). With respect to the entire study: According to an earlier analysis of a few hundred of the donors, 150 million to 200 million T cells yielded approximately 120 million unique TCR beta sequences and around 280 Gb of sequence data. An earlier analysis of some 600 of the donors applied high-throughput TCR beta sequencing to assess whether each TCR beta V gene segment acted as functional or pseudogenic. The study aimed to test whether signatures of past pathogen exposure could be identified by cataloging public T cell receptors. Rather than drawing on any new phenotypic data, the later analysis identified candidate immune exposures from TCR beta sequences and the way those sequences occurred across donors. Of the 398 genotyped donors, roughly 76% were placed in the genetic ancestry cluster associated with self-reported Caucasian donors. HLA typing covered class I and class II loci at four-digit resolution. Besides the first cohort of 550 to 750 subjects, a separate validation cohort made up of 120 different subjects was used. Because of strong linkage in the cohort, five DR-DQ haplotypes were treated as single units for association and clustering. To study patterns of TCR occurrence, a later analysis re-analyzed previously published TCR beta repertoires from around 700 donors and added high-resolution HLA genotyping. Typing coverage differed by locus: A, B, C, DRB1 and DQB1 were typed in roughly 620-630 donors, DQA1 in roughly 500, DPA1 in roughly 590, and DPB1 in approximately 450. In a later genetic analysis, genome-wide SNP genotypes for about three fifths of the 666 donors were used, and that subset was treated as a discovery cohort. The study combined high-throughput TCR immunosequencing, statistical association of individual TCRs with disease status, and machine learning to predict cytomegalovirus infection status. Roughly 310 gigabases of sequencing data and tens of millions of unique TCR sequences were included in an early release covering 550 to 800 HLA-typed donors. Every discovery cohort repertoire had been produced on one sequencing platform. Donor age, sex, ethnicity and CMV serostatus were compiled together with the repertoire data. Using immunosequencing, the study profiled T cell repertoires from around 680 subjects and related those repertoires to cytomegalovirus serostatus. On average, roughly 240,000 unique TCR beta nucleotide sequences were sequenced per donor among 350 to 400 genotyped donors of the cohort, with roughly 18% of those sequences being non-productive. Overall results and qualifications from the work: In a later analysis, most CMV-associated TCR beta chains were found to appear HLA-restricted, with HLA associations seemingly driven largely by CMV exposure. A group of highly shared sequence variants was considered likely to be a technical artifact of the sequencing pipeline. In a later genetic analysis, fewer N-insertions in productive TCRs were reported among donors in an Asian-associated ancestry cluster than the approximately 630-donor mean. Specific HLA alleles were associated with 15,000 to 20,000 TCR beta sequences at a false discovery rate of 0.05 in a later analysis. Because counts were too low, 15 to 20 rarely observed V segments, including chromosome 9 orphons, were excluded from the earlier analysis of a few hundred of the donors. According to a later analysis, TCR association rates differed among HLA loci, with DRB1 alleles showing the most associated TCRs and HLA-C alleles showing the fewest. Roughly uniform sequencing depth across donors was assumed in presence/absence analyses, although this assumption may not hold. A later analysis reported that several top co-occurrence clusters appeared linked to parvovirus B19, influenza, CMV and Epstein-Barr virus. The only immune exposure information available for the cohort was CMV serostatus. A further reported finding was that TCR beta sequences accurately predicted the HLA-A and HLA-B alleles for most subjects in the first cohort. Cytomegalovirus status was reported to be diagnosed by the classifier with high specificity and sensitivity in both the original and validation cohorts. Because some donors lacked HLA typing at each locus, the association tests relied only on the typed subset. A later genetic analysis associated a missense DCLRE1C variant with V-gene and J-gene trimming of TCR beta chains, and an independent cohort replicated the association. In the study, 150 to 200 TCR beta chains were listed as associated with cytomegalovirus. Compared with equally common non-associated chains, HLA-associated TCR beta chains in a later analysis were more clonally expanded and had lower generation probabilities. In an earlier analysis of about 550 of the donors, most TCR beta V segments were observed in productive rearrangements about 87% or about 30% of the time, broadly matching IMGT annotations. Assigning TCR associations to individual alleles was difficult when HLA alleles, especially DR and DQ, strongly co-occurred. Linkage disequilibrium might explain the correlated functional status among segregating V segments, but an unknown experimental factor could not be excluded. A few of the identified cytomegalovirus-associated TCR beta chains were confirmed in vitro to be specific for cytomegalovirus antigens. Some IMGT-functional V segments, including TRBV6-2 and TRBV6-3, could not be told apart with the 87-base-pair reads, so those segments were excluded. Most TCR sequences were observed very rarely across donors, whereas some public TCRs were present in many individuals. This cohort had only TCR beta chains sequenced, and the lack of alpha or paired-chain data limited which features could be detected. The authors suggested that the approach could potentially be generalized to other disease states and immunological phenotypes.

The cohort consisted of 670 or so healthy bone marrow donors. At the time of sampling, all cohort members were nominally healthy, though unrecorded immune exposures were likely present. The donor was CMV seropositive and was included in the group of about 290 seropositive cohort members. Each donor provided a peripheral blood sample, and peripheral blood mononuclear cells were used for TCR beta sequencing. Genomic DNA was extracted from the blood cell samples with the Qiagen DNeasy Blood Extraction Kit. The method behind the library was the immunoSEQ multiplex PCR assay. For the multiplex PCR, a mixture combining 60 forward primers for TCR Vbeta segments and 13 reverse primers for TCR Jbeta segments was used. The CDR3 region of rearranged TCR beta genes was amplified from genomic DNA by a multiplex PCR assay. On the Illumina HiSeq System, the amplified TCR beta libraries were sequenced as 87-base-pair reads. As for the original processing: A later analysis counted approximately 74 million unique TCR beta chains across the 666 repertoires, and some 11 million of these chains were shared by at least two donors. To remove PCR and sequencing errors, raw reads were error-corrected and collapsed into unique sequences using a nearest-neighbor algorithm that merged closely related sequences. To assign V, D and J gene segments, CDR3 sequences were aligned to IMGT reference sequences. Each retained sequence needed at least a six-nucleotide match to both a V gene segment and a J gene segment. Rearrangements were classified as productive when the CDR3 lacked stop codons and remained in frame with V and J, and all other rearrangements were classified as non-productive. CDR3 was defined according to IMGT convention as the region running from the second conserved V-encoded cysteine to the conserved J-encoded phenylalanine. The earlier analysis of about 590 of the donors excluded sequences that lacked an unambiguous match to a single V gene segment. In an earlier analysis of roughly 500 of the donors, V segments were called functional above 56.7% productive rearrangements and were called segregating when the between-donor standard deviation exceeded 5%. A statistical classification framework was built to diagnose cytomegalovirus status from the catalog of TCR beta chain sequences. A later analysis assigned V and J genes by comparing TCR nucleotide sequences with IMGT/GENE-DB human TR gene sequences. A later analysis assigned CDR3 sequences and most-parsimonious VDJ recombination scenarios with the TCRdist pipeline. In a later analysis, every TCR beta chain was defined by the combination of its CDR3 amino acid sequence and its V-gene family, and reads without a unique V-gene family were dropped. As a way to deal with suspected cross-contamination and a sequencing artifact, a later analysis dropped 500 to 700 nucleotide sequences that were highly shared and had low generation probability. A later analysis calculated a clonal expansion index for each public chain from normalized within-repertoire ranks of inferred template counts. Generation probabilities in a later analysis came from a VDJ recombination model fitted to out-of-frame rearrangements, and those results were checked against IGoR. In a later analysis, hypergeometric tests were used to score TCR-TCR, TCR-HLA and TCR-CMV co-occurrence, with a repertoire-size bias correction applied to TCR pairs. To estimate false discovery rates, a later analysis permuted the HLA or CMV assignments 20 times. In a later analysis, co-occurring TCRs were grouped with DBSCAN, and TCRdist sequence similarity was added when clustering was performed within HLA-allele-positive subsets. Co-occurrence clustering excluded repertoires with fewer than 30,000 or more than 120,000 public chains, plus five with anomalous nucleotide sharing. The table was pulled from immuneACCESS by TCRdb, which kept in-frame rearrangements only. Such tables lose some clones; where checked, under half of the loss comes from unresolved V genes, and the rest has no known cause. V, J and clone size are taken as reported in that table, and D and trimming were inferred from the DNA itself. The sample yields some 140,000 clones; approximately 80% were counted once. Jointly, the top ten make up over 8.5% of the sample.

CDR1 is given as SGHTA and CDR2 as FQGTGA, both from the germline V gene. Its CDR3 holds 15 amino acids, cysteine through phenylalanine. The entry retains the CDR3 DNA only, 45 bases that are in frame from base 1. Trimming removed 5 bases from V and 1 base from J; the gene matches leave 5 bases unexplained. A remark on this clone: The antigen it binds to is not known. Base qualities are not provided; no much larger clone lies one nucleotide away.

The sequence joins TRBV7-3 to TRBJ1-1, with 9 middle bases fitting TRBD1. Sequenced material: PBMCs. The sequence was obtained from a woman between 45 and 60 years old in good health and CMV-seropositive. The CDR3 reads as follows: CASSALGQGNTEAFF. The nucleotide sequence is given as TGTGCCAGCAGCGCATTGGGACAGGGGAACACTGAAGCTTTCTTT. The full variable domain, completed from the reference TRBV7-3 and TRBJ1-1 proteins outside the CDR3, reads GAGVSQTPSNKVTEKGKYVELRCDPISGHTALYWYRQSLGQGPEFLIYFQGTGAADDSGLPNDRFFAVRPEGSVSTLKIQRTERGDSAVYLCASSALGQGNTEAFFGQGTRLTVV.